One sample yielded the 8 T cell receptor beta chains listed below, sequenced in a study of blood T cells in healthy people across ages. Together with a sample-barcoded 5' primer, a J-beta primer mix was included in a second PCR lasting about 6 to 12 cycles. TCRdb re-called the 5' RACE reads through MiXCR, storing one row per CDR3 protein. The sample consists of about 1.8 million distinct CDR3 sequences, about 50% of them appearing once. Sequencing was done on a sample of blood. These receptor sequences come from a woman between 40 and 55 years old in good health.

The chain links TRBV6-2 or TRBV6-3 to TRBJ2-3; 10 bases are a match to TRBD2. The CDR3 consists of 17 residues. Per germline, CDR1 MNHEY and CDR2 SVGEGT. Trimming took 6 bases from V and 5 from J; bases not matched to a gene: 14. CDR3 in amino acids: CASRDLSGGAGGDTQYF. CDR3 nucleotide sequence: TGTGCCAGCAGGGACCTCAGCGGGGGGGCCGGAGGAGATACGCAGTATTTT.

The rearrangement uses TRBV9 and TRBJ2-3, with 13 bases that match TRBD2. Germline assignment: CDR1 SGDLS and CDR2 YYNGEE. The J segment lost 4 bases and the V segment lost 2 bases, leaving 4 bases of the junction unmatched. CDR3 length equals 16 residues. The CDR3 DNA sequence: TGTGCCAGCAGCGTCCTCGGACTAGCGGGGGCAGATACGCAGTATTTT. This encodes CASSVLGLAGADTQYF.

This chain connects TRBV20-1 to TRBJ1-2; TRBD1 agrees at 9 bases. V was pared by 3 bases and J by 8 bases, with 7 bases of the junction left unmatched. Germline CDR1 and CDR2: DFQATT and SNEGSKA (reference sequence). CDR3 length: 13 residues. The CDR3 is CSASKGQGFGYTF. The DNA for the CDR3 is TGCAGTGCTAGTAAGGGACAGGGATTCGGCTACACCTTC.

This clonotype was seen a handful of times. The CDR3 sequence is CASSSPGTGRAKNIQYF. The CDR3 region has the DNA TGTGCCAGCAGTTCCCCTGGGACAGGGCGAGCCAAAAACATTCAGTACTTC. The gene calls are TRBV12-3 or TRBV12-4 and TRBJ2-4; 9 bases match TRBD1. The CDR3 consists of 17 residues. J lost 0 bases, V lost 4 bases, and 7 bases had no gene match.

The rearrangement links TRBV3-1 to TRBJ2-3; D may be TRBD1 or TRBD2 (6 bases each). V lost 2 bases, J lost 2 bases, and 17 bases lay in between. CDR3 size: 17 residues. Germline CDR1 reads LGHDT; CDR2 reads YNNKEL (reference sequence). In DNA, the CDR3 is TGTGCCAGCAGCCAACCCACAACAGGGACTTCCACAGATACGCAGTATTTT. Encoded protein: CASSQPTTGTSTDTQYF.

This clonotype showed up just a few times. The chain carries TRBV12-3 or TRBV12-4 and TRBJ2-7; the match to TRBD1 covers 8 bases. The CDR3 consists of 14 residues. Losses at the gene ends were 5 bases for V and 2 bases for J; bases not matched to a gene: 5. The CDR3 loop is CASSVQTGAYEQYF. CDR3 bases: TGTGCCAGCAGTGTACAGACAGGGGCCTACGAGCAGTACTTC.

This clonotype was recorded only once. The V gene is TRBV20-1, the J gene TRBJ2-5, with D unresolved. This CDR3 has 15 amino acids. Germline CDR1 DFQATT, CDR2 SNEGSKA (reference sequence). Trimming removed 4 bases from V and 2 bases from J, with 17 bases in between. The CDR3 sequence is CSATRLQAVQETQYF. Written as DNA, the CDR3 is TGCAGTGCTACCCGACTCCAGGCTGTACAAGAGACCCAGTACTTC.

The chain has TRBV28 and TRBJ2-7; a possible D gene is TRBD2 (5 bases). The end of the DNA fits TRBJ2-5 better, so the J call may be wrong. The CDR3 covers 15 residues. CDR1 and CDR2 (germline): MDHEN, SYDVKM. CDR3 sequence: CASSLPTGNGETQYF. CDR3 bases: TGTGCCAGCAGTCTGCCCACGGGGAACGGGGAGACCCAGTACTTC.